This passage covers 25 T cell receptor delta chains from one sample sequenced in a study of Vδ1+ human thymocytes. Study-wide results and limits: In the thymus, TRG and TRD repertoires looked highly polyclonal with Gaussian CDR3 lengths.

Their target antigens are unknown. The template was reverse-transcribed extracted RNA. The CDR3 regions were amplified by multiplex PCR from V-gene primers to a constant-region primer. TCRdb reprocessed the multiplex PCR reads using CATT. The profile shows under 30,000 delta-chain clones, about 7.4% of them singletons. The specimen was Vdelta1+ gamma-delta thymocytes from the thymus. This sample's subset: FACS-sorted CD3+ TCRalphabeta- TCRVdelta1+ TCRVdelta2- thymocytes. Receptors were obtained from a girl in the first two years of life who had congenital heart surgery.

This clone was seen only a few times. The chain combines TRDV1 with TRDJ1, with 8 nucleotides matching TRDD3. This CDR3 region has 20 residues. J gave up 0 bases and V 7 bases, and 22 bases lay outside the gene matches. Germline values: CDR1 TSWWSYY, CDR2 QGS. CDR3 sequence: CALVSSPRTGGAPYTDKLIF. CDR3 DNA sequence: TGTGCTCTTGTTTCTTCCCCTCGTACTGGGGGGGCCCCTTACACCGATAAACTCATCTTT.

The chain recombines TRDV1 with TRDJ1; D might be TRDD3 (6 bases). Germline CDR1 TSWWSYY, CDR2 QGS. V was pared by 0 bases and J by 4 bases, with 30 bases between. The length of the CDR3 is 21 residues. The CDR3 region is CALGELIIPLSLALGYDKLIF. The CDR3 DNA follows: TGTGCTCTTGGGGAACTCATAATTCCCCTCTCACTGGCACTGGGCTACGATAAACTCATCTTT.

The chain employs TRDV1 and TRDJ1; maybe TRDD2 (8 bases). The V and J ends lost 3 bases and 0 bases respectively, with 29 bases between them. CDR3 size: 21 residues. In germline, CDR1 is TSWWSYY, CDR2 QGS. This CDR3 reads CALGEGDPFLSGDENTDKLIF. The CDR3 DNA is TGTGCTCTTGGGGAGGGGGACCCCTTCCTATCGGGGGATGAGAACACCGATAAACTCATCTTT.

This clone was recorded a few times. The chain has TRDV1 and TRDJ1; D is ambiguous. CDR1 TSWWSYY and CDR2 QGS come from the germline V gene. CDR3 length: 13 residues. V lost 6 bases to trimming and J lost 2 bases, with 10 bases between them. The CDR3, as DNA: TGTGCTCTTGGAGAGAGGAGAACCGATAAACTCATCTTT. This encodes CALGERRTDKLIF.

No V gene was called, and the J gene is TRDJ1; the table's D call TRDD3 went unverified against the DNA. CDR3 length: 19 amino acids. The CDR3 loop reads CALGSFFHWGISGTDKLIF. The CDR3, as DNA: TGTGCTCTTGGGAGCTTCTTCCACTGGGGGATATCGGGCACCGATAAACTCATCTTT.

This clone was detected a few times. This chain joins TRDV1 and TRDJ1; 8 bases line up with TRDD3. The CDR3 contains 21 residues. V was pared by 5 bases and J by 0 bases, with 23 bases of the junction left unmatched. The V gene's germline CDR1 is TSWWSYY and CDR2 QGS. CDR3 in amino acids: CALGKGLSIPPGGAYTDKLIF. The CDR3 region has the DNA TGTGCTCTTGGGAAGGGCCTTTCTATCCCCCCTGGGGGAGCGTACACCGATAAACTCATCTTT.

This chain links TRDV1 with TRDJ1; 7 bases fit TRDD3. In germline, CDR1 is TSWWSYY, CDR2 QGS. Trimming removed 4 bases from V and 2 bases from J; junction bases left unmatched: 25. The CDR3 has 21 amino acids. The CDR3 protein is CALGATTGLGAPGSGTDKLIF. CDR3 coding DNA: TGTGCTCTTGGGGCTACCACTGGCCTGGGGGCCCCAGGCTCTGGGACCGATAAACTCATCTTT.

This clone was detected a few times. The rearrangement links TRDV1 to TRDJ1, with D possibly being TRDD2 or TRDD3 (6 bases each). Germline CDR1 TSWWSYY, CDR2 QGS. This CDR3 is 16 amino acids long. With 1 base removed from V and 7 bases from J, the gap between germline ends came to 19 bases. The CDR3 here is CALGEPIKGILPKLIF. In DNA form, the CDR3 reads TGTGCTCTTGGGGAACCCATCAAGGGGATCCTTCCTAAACTCATCTTT.

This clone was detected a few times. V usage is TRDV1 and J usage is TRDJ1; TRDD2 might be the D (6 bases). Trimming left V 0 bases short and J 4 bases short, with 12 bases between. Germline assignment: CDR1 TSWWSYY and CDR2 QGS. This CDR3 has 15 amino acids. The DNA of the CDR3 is TGTGCTCTTGGGGAACTTGTCCTACTGATCGATAAACTCATCTTT. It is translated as CALGELVLLIDKLIF.

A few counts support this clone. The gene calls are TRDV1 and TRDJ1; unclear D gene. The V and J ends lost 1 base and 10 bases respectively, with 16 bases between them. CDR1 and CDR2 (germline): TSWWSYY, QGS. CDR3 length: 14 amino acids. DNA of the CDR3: TGTGCTCTTGGGGAACCCGAGACCCAGTTAGGACTCATCTTT. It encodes CALGEPETQLGLIF.

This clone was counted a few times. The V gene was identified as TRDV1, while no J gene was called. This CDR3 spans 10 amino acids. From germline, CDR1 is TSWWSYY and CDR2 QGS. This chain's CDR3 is CALGNQPQHF. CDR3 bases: TGTGCTCTTGGCAATCAGCCCCAGCATTTT.

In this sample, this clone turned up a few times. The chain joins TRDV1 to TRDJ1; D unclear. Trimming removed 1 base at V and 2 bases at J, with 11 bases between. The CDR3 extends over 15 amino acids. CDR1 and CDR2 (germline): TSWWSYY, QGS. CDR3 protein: CALGEHDKGTDKLIF. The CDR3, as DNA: TGTGCTCTTGGGGAACACGATAAGGGAACCGATAAACTCATCTTT.

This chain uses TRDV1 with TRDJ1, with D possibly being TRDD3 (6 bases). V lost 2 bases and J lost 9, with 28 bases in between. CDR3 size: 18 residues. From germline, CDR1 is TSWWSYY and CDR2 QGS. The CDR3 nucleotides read TGTGCTCTTGGGGAATATGGCTACAGGCGGACTGGGAAGGGAGAACTCATCTTT. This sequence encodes CALGEYGYRRTGKGELIF.

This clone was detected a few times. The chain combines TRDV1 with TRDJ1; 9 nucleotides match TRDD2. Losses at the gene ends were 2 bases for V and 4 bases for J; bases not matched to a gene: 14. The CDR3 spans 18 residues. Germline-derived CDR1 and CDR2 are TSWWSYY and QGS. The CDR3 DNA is TGTGCTCTTGGGGAAGGCGGCCTTCCTACTTCAAGGGGCGATAAACTCATCTTT. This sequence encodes CALGEGGLPTSRGDKLIF.

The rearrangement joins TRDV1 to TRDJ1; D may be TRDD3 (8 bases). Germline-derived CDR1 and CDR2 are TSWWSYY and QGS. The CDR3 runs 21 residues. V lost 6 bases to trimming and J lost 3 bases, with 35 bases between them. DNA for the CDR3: TGTGCTCTTGGCCACCCCCATCCCGGTTTCCTACGTTTGGGGATACCCGATAAACTCATCTTT. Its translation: CALGHPHPGFLRLGIPDKLIF.

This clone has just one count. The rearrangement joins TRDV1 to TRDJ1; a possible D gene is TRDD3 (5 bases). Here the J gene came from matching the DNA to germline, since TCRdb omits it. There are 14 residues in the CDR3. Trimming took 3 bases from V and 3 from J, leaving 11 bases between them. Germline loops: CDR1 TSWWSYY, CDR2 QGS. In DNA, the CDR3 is TGTGCTCTTGGGGAGGGGACGGCAGCCGATAAACTCATCTTT. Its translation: CALGEGTAADKLIF.

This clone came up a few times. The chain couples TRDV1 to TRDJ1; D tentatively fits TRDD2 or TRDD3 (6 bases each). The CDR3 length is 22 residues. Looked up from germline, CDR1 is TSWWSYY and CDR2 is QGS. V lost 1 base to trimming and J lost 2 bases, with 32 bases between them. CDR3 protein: CALGEHPRLPNEGIRGTDKLIF. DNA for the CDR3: TGTGCTCTTGGGGAACACCCTCGCCTTCCGAATGAGGGGATTCGGGGAACCGATAAACTCATCTTT.

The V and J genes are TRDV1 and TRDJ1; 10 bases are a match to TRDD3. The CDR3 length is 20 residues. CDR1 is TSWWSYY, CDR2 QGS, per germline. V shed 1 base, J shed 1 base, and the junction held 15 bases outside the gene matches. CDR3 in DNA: TGTGCTCTTGGGGAACGTTTACTCGGGGGGATACGATCGTGCACCGATAAACTCATCTTT. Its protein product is CALGERLLGGIRSCTDKLIF.

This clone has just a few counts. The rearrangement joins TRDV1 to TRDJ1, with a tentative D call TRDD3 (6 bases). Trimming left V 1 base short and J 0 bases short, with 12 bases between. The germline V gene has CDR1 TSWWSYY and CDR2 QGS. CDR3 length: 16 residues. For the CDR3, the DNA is TGTGCTCTTGGGGAACCCCAGGGGATCTACACCGATAAACTCATCTTT. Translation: CALGEPQGIYTDKLIF.

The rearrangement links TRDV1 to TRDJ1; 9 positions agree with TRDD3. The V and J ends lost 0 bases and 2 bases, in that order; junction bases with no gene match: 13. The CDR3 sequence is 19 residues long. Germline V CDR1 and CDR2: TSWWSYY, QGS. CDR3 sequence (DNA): TGTGCTCTTGGGGAACTTAACGAAGTTACTGGGGGACCAACCGATAAACTCATCTTT. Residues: CALGELNEVTGGPTDKLIF.

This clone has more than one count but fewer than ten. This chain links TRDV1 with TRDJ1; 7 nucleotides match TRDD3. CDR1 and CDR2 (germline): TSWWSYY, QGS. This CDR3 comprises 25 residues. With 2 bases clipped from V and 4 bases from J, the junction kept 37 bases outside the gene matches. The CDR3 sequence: CALGEWVVRGTFCPVLRDTGDKLIF. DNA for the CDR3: TGTGCTCTTGGGGAATGGGTAGTTCGCGGGACCTTCTGTCCTGTACTGAGGGATACAGGCGATAAACTCATCTTT.

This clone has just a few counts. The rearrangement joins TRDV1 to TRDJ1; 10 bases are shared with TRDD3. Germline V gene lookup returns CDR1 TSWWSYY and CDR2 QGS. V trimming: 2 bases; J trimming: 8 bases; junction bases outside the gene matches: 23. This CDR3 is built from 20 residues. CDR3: CALGEGPGDTILGAYQKLIF. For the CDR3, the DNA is TGTGCTCTTGGGGAAGGGCCGGGGGATACGATATTGGGGGCATATCAAAAACTCATCTTT.

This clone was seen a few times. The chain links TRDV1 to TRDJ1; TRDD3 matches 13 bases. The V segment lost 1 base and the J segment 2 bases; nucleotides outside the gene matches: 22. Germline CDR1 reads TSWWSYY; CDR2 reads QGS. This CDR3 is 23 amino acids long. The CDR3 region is CALGEPSRLRPLTGGYATDKLIF. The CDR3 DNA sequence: TGTGCTCTTGGGGAACCTAGTCGCCTACGCCCACTTACTGGGGGATACGCGACCGATAAACTCATCTTT.

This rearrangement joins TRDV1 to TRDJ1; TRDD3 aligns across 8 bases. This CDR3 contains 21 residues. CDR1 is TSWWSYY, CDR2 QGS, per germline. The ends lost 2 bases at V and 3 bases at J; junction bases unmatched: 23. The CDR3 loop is CALGEVWVNWGPDKGADKLIF. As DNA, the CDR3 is TGTGCTCTTGGGGAAGTTTGGGTGAACTGGGGGCCCGATAAGGGGGCCGATAAACTCATCTTT.

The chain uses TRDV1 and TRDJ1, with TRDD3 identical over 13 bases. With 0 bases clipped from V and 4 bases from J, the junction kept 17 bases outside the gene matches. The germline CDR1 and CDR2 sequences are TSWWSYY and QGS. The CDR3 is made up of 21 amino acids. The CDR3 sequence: CALGELLSTRLGDTLFDKLIF. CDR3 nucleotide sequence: TGTGCTCTTGGGGAACTGCTATCCACCAGACTGGGGGATACGCTCTTCGATAAACTCATCTTT.